This TCR beta chain was identified during a study of cytomegalovirus exposure and HLA in healthy donors. Regarding the study as a whole: Later findings reportedly placed an Asian-associated ancestry cluster below the approximately 670-donor mean for N-insertions. TCR sequences were mostly rare, though some public TCRs occurred in many donors. Analyzed later, association rates of TCRs varied across HLA loci, with DRB1 most and HLA-C fewest.

Each donor's status was that of a healthy bone marrow donor. The PCR ran on 60 Vbeta and 13 Jbeta primers. TCRdb's copy holds only in-frame clones and misses some; the assay was immunoSEQ multiplex PCR. The sample lists about 160,000 clones; 82% were seen once. The V gene lost 4 bases and the J gene lost 2 bases, with 9 bases spanning the gap. The CDR3 is 13 residues long. Germline assignment: CDR1 SGHRS and CDR2 YFSETQ. A few counts support this clone. The antigen remains unidentified. The sample consisted of PBMCs. V is TRBV5-1 and J is TRBJ2-5, with D perhaps matching TRBD2 (5 bases). The clonotype was recovered from a girl aged 5-17 years in good health and CMV-seropositive. The DNA of the CDR3 is TGCGCCAGCAGCGTGGACTTACAAGAGACCCAGTACTTC. Translating it yields CASSVDLQETQYF.